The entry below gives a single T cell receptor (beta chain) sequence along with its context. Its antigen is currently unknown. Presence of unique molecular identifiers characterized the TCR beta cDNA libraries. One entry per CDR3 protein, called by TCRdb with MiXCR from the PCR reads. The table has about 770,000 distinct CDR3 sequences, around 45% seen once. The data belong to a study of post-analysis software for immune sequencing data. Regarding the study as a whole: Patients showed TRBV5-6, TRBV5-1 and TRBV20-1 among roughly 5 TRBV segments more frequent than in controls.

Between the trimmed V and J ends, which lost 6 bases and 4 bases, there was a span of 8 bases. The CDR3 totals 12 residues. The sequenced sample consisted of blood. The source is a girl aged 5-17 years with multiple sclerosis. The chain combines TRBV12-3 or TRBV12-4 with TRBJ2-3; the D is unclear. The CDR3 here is CASRAVPDTQYF. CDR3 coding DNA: TGTGCCAGCAGGGCAGTCCCAGATACGCAGTATTTT.